The 22 T cell receptor beta chains listed next were all sequenced from one sample in a study of T-cell memory formation after mild COVID-19. One entry per CDR3 protein, called by TCRdb with MiXCR from the 5' RACE reads. Of approximately 150,000 distinct CDR3 sequences listed, roughly 19% are singletons. Source material: PBMCs or a T cell subset sorted from them (not recorded which). The receptor source for this set is an adult woman who had mild COVID-19 (a few samples of this study predate the infection). Cell type and time point are not known.

This chain joins TRBV30 and TRBJ1-1; TRBD1 is a possible D gene (5 bases). The ends were cut back, 4 bases at V and 0 bases at J, with 9 bases in the middle. Germline lookup yields CDR1 GTSNPN and CDR2 SVGIG (reference sequence). The CDR3 covers 13 residues. The DNA of the CDR3 is TGTGCCTGGACCAAGGGGTTGAACACTGAAGCTTTCTTT. Its translation: CAWTKGLNTEAFF.

As for this clonotype: This could be a read error, since a much larger clone is one nucleotide away. This sequence joins TRBV7-2 and TRBJ1-1, with 8 bases aligning to TRBD1. Per the germline V gene, CDR1 is SGHTA and CDR2 is FQGNSA. This CDR3 is 12 amino acids long. The CDR3 bases are TGTGACACCGGAGACAGGGGCACTGAAGCTTTCTTT. This gives the protein CDTGDRGTEAFF.

The chain uses TRBV24-1 and TRBJ1-6; D is perhaps TRBD1 (6 bases). The V end lost 0 bases, the J end lost 3 bases, and 20 bases lay between the germline ends. The CDR3 extends over 20 amino acids. In germline, CDR1 is KGHDR, CDR2 SFDVKD. The CDR3 sequence is CATSDLQLGGPVDYNSPLHF. CDR3 in DNA: TGTGCCACCAGTGATTTGCAGTTGGGGGGGCCGGTCGACTATAATTCACCCCTCCACTTT.

The table lists this clonotype with a few counts. V is TRBV6-6 and J is TRBJ1-2, with a weak D call TRBD1 (6 bases). Trimming took off 5 bases at V and 8 bases at J, with 18 bases between the two ends. There are 14 residues in the CDR3. CDR1 MNHNY and CDR2 SVGAGI come from the germline V gene (reference sequence). The CDR3 nucleotides read TGTGCCAGCAGTCGCACGGACAGACCAAGCGGCTACACCTTC. Translating it yields CASSRTDRPSGYTF.

This clonotype was counted only a few times. The chain couples TRBV5-6 to TRBJ2-4; no clear D. V was pared by 6 bases and J by 8 bases, with 15 bases between. This CDR3 is 13 amino acids long. The germline gives CDR1 SGHDT, CDR2 YYEEEE. CDR3 region: CASTTRPLDIQYF. As DNA, the CDR3 is TGTGCCAGCACAACCCGGCCTTTGGACATTCAGTACTTC.

The sample holds a few counts of this clonotype. The chain couples TRBV10-3 to TRBJ1-5; TRBD1 matches 7 bases. Germline V gene lookup returns CDR1 ENHRY and CDR2 SYGVKD. V trimming: 10 bases; J trimming: 0 bases; junction bases outside the gene matches: 6. The CDR3 runs to 14 residues. The CDR3 sequence: CASGTALSNQPQHF. The CDR3, as DNA: TGTGCCAGCGGGACAGCCCTTAGCAATCAGCCCCAGCATTTT.

This clonotype has just a few counts. The chain is built from TRBV5-1 and TRBJ2-5; a weak D match, TRBD2 (6 bases). The CDR3 is made up of 14 amino acids. Trimming cost V 0 bases and J 3 bases, with 9 bases left between them. Germline CDR1 is SGHRS and CDR2 is YFSETQ. CDR3 DNA sequence: TGCGCCAGCAGCTTGGTGGGAGGAAAAGAGACCCAGTACTTC. Its protein is CASSLVGGKETQYF.

The rearrangement links TRBV28 to TRBJ2-7; D might be TRBD1 (6 bases). V lost 6 bases to trimming and J lost 0 bases, with 9 bases between them. Germline lookup yields CDR1 MDHEN and CDR2 SYDVKM. This CDR3 contains 13 residues. CDR3 loop: CASREQGSYEQYF. The CDR3 nucleotides read TGTGCCAGCAGAGAACAGGGCTCCTACGAGCAGTACTTC.

This rearrangement joins TRBV3-1 to TRBJ2-2; D might be TRBD1 (6 bases). The CDR3 contains 15 residues. Trimming shortened V by 2 bases and J by 4 bases, and 11 bases separated the two germline ends. In germline, CDR1 is LGHDT, CDR2 YNNKEL (reference sequence). CDR3 loop: CASSQLGQTTGELFF. DNA of the CDR3: TGTGCCAGCAGCCAATTGGGACAAACCACCGGGGAGCTGTTTTTT.

This clonotype was counted between two and nine times. The genes are TRBV12-3 or TRBV12-4 and TRBJ1-1, with D possibly TRBD1 on 5 matching bases. V was trimmed by 6 bases and J by 6 bases, leaving 20 bases between them. CDR3 size: 15 residues. This CDR3 is CASSSTTAWLSEAFF. DNA of the CDR3: TGTGCCAGCAGCTCGACGACAGCGTGGTTGTCTGAAGCTTTCTTT.

The J gene is TRBJ2-6, the V gene TRBV6-2 or TRBV6-3; no reliable D call. Between the trimmed V and J ends, which lost 3 bases and 0 bases, there was a span of 9 bases. In germline, CDR1 is MNHEY, CDR2 SVGEGT. This CDR3 contains 16 residues. The DNA for the CDR3 is TGTGCCAGCAGTTATCCCGCTAGCTCTGGGGCCAACGTCCTGACTTTC. Amino acids: CASSYPASSGANVLTF.

The chain recombines TRBV3-1 with TRBJ2-1; 9 positions match TRBD1. Per the germline V gene, CDR1 is LGHDT and CDR2 is YNNKEL (reference sequence). The CDR3 covers 16 residues. With V trimmed by 3 bases and J by 7 bases, 10 bases remained unmatched. The CDR3, as DNA: TGTGCCAGCAGCCAGACCGGGACAGGGATAGAGAATGAGCAGTTCTTC. This translates into CASSQTGTGIENEQFF.

This clonotype was detected a few times. J is TRBJ2-7 and V is TRBV20-1; TRBD2 matches at 10 bases. The CDR3 spans 14 residues. Germline V gene sequence: CDR1 DFQATT, CDR2 SNEGSKA (reference sequence). After removal of 5 bases from V and 3 bases from J, the junction contained 7 bases not matched to a gene. This CDR3 is CSAATSGTIYEQYF. In DNA, the CDR3 is TGCAGTGCTGCCACTAGCGGGACCATCTACGAGCAGTACTTC.

A few counts support this clonotype. This rearrangement joins TRBV6-1 to TRBJ2-7; D possibly corresponds to TRBD1 (7 bases). Per germline, CDR1 MNHNS and CDR2 SASEGT. CDR3 length: 15 residues. V dropped 8 bases and J dropped 2 bases, with 19 bases sitting between them. CDR3 bases: TGTGCCAGCGCTGATAACCCCAGGGGGGCCTACGAGCAGTACTTC. Translated, it gives CASADNPRGAYEQYF.

The chain couples TRBV6-2 or TRBV6-3 to TRBJ2-1, with a weak D call TRBD2 (6 bases). Germline lookup yields CDR1 MNHEY and CDR2 SVGEGT. CDR3 length equals 15 residues. V gave up 4 bases and J gave up 7 bases, with 17 bases separating them. CDR3 amino acids: CASSSGTGLANEQFF. The CDR3 bases are TGTGCCAGCAGTTCCGGGACCGGTCTAGCGAATGAGCAGTTCTTC.

The V and J genes are TRBV7-2 and TRBJ1-6; 8 nucleotides match TRBD1. Germline V CDR1 and CDR2: SGHTA, FQGNSA. The CDR3 contains 15 residues. The V segment lost 5 bases and the J segment 10 bases; nucleotides outside the gene matches: 10. The CDR3 reads CASSPQTGALSPLHF. In DNA form, the CDR3 reads TGTGCCAGCAGCCCCCAGACAGGGGCCCTGTCACCCCTCCACTTT.

The rearrangement joins TRBV24-1 to TRBJ2-3; D may be TRBD1 or TRBD2 (5 bases each). The CDR3 consists of 15 residues. Between the trimmed V and J ends, which lost 2 bases and 6 bases, there was a span of 14 bases. Germline values: CDR1 KGHDR, CDR2 SFDVKD. CDR3 DNA sequence: TGTGCCACCAGTGATTACAACGCCTGGGGGGATACGCAGTATTTT. It is translated as CATSDYNAWGDTQYF.

This clonotype came up a few times. The V gene is TRBV18, the J gene TRBJ1-2; no reliable D call. V lost 2 bases and J 0 bases, leaving 13 bases between the germline ends. This CDR3 contains 16 residues. Germline V gene lookup returns CDR1 KGHSH and CDR2 LQKENI. The CDR3 here is CASSPYRAEANYGYTF. Here the CDR3 DNA reads TGTGCCAGCTCACCATATCGGGCAGAAGCTAACTATGGCTACACCTTC. Variable domain in full (rest from reference TRBV18 and TRBJ1-2): NAGVMQNPRHLVRRRGQEARLRCSPMKGHSHVYWYRQLPEEGLKFMVYLQKENIIDESGMPKERFSAEFPKEGPSILRIQQVVRGDSAAYFCASSPYRAEANYGYTFGSGTRLTVV.

This clonotype was detected only a few times. The chain links TRBV24-1 to TRBJ2-3; tentative D call: TRBD2 (5 bases). CDR1 and CDR2 from the germline V gene are KGHDR and SFDVKD. The CDR3 has 15 residues. V dropped 4 bases and J dropped 3 bases, with 13 bases sitting between them. The DNA of the CDR3 is TGTGCCACCAGTGAGAGCGGTGGGATAACAGATACGCAGTATTTT. Translated, it gives CATSESGGITDTQYF.

This chain connects TRBV29-1 to TRBJ2-5; 7 nucleotides line up with TRBD1. The CDR3 totals 13 residues. Germline CDR1 and CDR2: SQVTM and ANQGSEA. V was pared by 7 bases and J by 4 bases, with 9 bases of the junction left unmatched. CDR3 region: CSAETDRRETQYF. CDR3 DNA sequence: TGCAGCGCTGAGACGGACAGGAGAGAGACCCAGTACTTC.

This clonotype was observed a few times. The rearrangement uses TRBV2 and TRBJ1-2; the match to TRBD1 covers 9 bases. This CDR3 has 14 amino acids. CDR1 and CDR2 from the germline V gene are SNHLY and FYNNEI. Germline trimming cut 7 bases from V and 3 bases from J; bases unmatched to any gene: 6. In nucleotides, the CDR3 is TGTGCCAGCACCAGGACAGGGGAGGACTATGGCTACACCTTC. It yields the protein CASTRTGEDYGYTF. Using reference TRBV2 and TRBJ1-2 for the parts outside the CDR3, the full variable domain is EPEVTQTPSHQVTQMGQEVILRCVPISNHLYFYWYRQILGQKVEFLVSFYNNEISEKSEIFDDQFSVERPDGSNFTLKIRSTKLEDSAMYFCASTRTGEDYGYTFGSGTRLTVV.

The CDR3 DNA follows: TGTGCCAGCAGCCTACAGGGCAACCTACCCTACGAGCAGTACTTC. Translation gives CASSLQGNLPYEQYF. This chain joins TRBV7-9 and TRBJ2-7; tentatively, D is TRBD1 (6 bases). V was shortened by 5 bases and J by 2 bases, with 16 bases between the two germline ends. CDR3 length equals 15 residues. The germline V gene encodes CDR1 SEHNR and CDR2 FQNEAQ (reference sequence).